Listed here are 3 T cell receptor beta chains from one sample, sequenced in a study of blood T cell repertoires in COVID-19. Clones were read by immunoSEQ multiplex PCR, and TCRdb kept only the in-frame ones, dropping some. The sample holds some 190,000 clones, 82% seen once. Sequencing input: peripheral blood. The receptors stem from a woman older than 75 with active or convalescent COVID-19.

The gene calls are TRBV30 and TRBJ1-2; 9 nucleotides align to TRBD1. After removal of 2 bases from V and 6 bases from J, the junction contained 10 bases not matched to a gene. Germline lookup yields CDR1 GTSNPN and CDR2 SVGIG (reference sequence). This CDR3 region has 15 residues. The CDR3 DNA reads TGTGCCTGGAGTTGGGGACAGGGAGTTCGGAATGGCTACACCTTC. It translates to CAWSWGQGVRNGYTF.

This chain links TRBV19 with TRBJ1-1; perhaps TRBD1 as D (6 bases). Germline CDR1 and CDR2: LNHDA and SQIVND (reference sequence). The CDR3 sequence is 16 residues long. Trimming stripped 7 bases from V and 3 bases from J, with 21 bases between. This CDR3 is CASTKGDTYEHTEAFF. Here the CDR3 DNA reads TGTGCCAGTACAAAAGGGGACACCTATGAACACACTGAAGCTTTCTTT.

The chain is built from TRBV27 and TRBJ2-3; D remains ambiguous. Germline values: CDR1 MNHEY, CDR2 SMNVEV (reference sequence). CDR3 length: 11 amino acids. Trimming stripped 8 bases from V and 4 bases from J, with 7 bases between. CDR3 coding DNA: TGTGCCAGCCCGTCCCCAGATACGCAGTATTTT. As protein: CASPSPDTQYF.